This T cell receptor (beta chain) was obtained from a study of blood T cell repertoires in COVID-19. Turning to the study itself: From the United States, Italy and Spain came samples of acute and convalescent COVID-19. Nucleic acid was either cDNA or gDNA, and it came from T cells, B-cell-depleted T cells, or PBMCs.

Study processing details: By means of reference gene primer amplification, nucleated cell counts were estimated. Sequencing used immunoSEQ multiplex PCR; TCRdb keeps in-frame clones, though not all of them. Clone size and V and J calls were adopted from that table, with D and trimming inferred from the DNA. Of roughly 290,000 clones in the sample, about 87% were seen once. With 0 bases removed from V and 6 bases from J, the gap between germline ends came to 12 bases. CDR1 is SGHDT and CDR2 is YYEEEE in the germline V gene. The CDR3 totals 15 residues. Sequences were obtained from peripheral blood. The sequence came from a woman aged 50 to 65 who had recovered from COVID-19. This chain links TRBV5-6 with TRBJ1-4, with a weak D call TRBD1 (5 bases). The CDR3: CASSLGSGDYEKLFF. The CDR3 DNA sequence: TGTGCCAGCAGCTTGGGGTCGGGGGATTATGAAAAACTGTTTTTT.